The sequence of this T cell receptor (beta chain) was determined in a study of shared clonotypes between healthy human individuals (dated by TCRdb to the early 2020s). About the investigation overall: The cohort included three men and a couple of women between 18 and 49 years of age. For each donor, three plates each were used for CD4 naive and CD4 memory, two plates were used for CD8 naive, and one plate was used for CD8 memory. Blood TCR repertoires of roughly five healthy adults were deeply sequenced to estimate repertoire size and the extent of clonotype sharing between individuals. To increase sequencing depth and limit assay-specific biases, different laboratories used diverse techniques to prepare libraries and sequence TCR repertoires. Leukapheresis yielded between about 0.85 and 10 billion PBMCs per donor. What the research found in general, with its limitations: When a handful of donors were compared, the shared fraction of clonotypes was about 5.2% for naive CD4, 3.5% to 4% for naive CD8, more than 2% for memory CD4, and 0.35% to 0.4% for memory CD8. Higher generation probabilities were observed for clonotypes shared by all four sorted-subset donors than for non-shared clonotypes. Pairwise subsampling indicated that sequencing depth was expected to affect the degree of clonotype sharing among donors. The genetic and exposure-history diversity represented was limited by the small number of donors. Sampling was restricted to blood, and TCR repertoires in tissues likely differ from the TCR repertoires found in blood. Naive subsets generally had larger estimated clonotype richness than memory subsets. Even with the large sequencing depth, rarefaction of the sorted-subset datasets indicated that sequencing was incomplete.

Donors were healthy HIV-negative adults with no recently reported acute infections or vaccinations. Every donor was a Caucasian adult living in Nashville, Tennessee, USA. CD4+ T cells were enriched by magnetic negative selection, after which naive cells were positively selected on CD45RA and the negative fraction was taken as the memory subset. After blood collection by leukapheresis, PBMCs were isolated using Ficoll-Histopaque density gradient centrifugation and then cryopreserved in the vapor phase of liquid nitrogen. Analytical flow cytometry was used to check the purity and quantity of each magnetically sorted T cell population. From each sorted fraction, genomic DNA was isolated and quantified by UV absorbance on a Nanodrop 2000c. The germline V gene gives CDR1 as MGHRA and CDR2 as YSYEKL. Trimming removed 1 base from V and 2 bases from J, leaving 12 bases between the germline ends. Including the terminal cysteine and phenylalanine, the CDR3 comprises 16 residues. CDR3 DNA is the only sequence kept; it has 48 bases, read in frame from the first base.

As to this clone: Its antigen has not been determined. No much larger clonotype is one base removed from it; base qualities were not supplied.

TCR CDR3 regions were amplified from genomic DNA by multiplex PCR using the deep immunoSEQ assay. Extracted genomic DNA from each cell subset was distributed evenly across all wells of several immunoSEQ 96-well plates, and each plate was treated as a replicate. For sorted subsets, 150 to 250 ng of genomic DNA, equivalent to about 30,000 T cell genomes, went into each replicate PCR. Purified libraries were measured with a Qubit 3.0 fluorometer, size-checked on a Bioanalyzer 2100, and measured again with the KAPA Library Quantification kit. Each immunoSEQ 96-well plate was sequenced on its own single-read 150-cycle Illumina NextSeq 550 flow cell. As for the authors' bioinformatics: Because the immunoSEQ output held only junctional sequences and lacked quality scores, the filtering could not match the filtering applied to full-length reads. Sequences were annotated with PyIR, a Python wrapper for IgBLAST v1.9, and V/J genes and CDR3 were assigned using IMGT germline references. Reads with weak V/J assignments (E-value above 1e-6), missing CDR3, stop codons, out-of-frame junctions, or ambiguous translated residues were removed. V3J clonotypes were defined as sequences sharing the same inferred V gene, J gene, and CDR3 amino acid sequence. Percentage overlap between repertoires was computed as shared unique clonotypes divided by the size of the smaller repertoire. Richness of each repertoire was evaluated using RTK rarefaction, the Chao1 estimator, and Recon v2.1 estimates of unobserved clonotypes. For all TCRbeta clonotypes obtained by the gDNA method from a handful of donors, generation probabilities were computed with OLGA. In its TCRdb copy, this immuneACCESS table keeps in-frame sequences only and misses some clones. Where compared with another copy, unresolved V genes explain less than half of these, and the others have no known cause. The DNA was the basis for D and trimming; V, J and clone size are from that table. The sample yields more than 2,000,000 clones; just over 90% were counted once. Of the sample, about 0.13% is held by the ten largest clones.

The sequence is built from TRBV4-1 and TRBJ1-5; TRBD1 is a possible D gene, resting on 5 matching bases. The sample was naive CD4+ T cells sorted from blood. Sample cell subset or site, as interpreted from the label and publication: CD45RA+ positively selected. The clonotype originates from a man younger than 35 in good health. The CDR3 region has the sequence CASSQVSVGRNQPQHF. The bases read TGCGCCAGCAGCCAAGTCTCTGTGGGGCGCAATCAGCCCCAGCATTTT.